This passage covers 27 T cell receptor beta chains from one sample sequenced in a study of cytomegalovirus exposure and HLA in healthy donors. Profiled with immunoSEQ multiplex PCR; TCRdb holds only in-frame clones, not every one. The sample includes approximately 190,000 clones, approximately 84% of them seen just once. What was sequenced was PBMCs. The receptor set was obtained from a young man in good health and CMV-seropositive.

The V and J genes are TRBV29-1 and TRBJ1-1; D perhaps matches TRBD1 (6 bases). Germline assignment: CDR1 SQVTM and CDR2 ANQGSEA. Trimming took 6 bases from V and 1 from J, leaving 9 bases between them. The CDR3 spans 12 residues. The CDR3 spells CSVPTGNTEAFF. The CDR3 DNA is TGCAGCGTACCGACAGGGAACACTGAAGCTTTCTTT.

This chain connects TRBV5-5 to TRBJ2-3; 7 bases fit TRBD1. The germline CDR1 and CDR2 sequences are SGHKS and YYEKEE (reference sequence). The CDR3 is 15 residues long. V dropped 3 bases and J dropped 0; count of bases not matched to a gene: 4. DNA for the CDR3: TGTGCCAGCAGCTGGGGACAGACTAGCACAGATACGCAGTATTTT. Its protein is CASSWGQTSTDTQYF. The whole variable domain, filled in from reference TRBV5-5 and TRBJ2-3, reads DAGVTQSPTHLIKTRGQQVTLRCSPISGHKSVSWYQQVLGQGPQFIFQYYEKEERGRGNFPDRFSARQFPNYSSELNVNALLLGDSALYLCASSWGQTSTDTQYFGPGTRLTVL.

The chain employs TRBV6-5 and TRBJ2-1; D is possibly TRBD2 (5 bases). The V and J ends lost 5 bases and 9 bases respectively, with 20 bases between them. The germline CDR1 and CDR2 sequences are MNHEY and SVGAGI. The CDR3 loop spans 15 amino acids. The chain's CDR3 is CASSTTSGPMGEQFF. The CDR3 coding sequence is TGTGCCAGCAGTACCACAAGCGGCCCTATGGGTGAGCAGTTCTTC.

The CDR3 DNA reads as TGTGCCAGCAGCTTAGCTGGAGACTACCCGAATCAGCCCCAGCATTTT. This codes for CASSLAGDYPNQPQHF. The rearrangement links TRBV11-2 to TRBJ1-5; D not certain. Germline V gene data show CDR1 as SGHAT and CDR2 as FQNNGV. The CDR3 length is 16 residues. V was clipped by 1 base and J by 4 bases, with 14 bases between them.

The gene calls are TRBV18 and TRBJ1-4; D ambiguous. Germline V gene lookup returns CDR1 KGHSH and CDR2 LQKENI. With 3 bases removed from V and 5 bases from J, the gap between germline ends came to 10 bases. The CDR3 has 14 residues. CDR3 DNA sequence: TGTGCCAGCTCACCCACTCGCGGGAATGAAAAACTGTTTTTT. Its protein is CASSPTRGNEKLFF. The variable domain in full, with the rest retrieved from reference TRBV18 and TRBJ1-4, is NAGVMQNPRHLVRRRGQEARLRCSPMKGHSHVYWYRQLPEEGLKFMVYLQKENIIDESGMPKERFSAEFPKEGPSILRIQQVVRGDSAAYFCASSPTRGNEKLFFGSGTQLSVL.

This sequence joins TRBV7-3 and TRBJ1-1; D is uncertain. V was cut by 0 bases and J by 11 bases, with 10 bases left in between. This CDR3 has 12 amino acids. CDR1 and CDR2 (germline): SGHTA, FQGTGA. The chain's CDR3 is CASSLTAGEAFF. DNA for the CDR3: TGTGCCAGCAGCTTAACCGCCGGGGAGGCTTTCTTT.

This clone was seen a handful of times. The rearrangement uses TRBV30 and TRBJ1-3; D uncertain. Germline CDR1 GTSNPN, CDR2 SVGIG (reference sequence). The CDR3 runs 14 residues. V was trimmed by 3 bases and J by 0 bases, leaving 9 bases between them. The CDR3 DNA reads TGTGCCTGGAGATCGGGTAACTCTGGAAACACCATATATTTT. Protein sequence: CAWRSGNSGNTIYF.

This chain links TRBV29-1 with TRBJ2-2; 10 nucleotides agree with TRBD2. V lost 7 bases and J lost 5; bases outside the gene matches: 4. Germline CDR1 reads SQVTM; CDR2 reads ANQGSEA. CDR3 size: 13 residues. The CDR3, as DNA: TGCAGCGCCATACTAGCGGGGACCGGGGAGCTGTTTTTT. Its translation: CSAILAGTGELFF.

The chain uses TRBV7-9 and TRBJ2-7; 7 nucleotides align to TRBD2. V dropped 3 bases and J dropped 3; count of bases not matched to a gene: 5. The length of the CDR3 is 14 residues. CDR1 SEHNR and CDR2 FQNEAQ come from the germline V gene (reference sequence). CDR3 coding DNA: TGTGCCAGCAGCTTCGGTTGGGAGGGCTACGAGCAGTACTTC. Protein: CASSFGWEGYEQYF.

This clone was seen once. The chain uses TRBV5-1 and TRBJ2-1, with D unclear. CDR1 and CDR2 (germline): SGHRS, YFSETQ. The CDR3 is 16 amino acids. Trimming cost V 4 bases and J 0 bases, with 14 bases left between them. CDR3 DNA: TGCGCCAGCAGCCCTGCGGTCCGTAGCTCCTACAATGAGCAGTTCTTC. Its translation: CASSPAVRSSYNEQFF. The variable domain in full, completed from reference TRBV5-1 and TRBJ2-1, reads KAGVTQTPRYLIKTRGQQVTLSCSPISGHRSVSWYQQTPGQGLQFLFEYFSETQRNKGNFPGRFSGRQFSNSRSEMNVSTLELGDSALYLCASSPAVRSSYNEQFFGPGTRLTVL.

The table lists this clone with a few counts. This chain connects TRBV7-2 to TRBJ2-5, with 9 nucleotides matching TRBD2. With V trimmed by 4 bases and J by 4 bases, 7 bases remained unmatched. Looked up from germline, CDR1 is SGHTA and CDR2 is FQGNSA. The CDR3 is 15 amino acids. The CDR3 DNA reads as TGTGCCAGCAGCTCTAGCGGGAAGGTAGGAGAGACCCAGTACTTC. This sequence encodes CASSSSGKVGETQYF.

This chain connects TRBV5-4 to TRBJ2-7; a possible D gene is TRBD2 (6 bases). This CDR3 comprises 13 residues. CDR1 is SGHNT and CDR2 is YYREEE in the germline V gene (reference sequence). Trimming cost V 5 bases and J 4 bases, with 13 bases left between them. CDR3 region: CASSRDFEYEQYF. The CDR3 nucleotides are TGTGCCAGCAGTCGGGACTTCGAATACGAGCAGTACTTC.

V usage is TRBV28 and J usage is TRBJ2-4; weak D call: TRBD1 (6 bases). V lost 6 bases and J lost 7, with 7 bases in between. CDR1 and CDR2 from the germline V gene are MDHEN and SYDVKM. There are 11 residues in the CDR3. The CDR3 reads CASRRGNIQYF. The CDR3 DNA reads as TGTGCCAGCAGGAGGGGGAACATTCAGTACTTC.

Here the CDR3 reads CASSSPSAPGDEQFF. CDR3 coding DNA: TGTGCCAGCAGCTCCCCTAGCGCCCCCGGAGATGAGCAGTTCTTC. The chain has TRBV5-4 and TRBJ2-1; D perhaps matches TRBD2 (6 bases). The CDR3 is made up of 15 amino acids. CDR1 is SGHNT and CDR2 is YYREEE in the germline V gene (reference sequence). Trimming left V 3 bases short and J 8 bases short, with 18 bases between.

This chain's CDR3 is CASSGLAGGTDTQYF. DNA for the CDR3: TGTGCCAGCAGCGGGCTAGCGGGAGGTACAGATACGCAGTATTTT. The J gene is TRBJ2-3, the V gene TRBV9, with TRBD2 identical over 11 bases. CDR3 size: 15 residues. Germline CDR1 SGDLS, CDR2 YYNGEE. V gave up 3 bases and J gave up 3 bases; unmatched junction bases: 3. Complete variable domain (other parts from reference TRBV9 and TRBJ2-3): DSGVTQTPKHLITATGQRVTLRCSPRSGDLSVYWYQQSLDQGLQFLIQYYNGEERAKGNILERFSAQQFPDLHSELNLSSLELGDSALYFCASSGLAGGTDTQYFGPGTRLTVL.

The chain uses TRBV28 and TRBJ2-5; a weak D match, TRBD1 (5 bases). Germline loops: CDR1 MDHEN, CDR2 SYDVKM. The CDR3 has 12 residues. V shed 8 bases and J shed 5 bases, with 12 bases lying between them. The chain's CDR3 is CASGGRVETQYF. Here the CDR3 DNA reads TGTGCCAGCGGTGGCAGGGTTGAGACCCAGTACTTC.

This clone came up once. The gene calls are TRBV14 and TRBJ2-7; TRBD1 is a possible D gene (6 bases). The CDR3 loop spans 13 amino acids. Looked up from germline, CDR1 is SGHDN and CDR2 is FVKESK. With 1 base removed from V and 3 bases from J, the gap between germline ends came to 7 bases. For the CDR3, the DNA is TGTGCCAGCAGCCAAGTCAGGGGCTACGAGCAGTACTTC. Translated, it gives CASSQVRGYEQYF.

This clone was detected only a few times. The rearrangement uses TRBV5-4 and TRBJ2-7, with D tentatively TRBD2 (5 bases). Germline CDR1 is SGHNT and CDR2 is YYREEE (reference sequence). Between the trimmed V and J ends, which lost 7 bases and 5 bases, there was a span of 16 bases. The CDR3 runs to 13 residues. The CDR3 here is CASSLGAHDEQYF. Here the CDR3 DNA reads TGTGCCAGCTCCCTGGGAGCACACGACGAGCAGTACTTC.

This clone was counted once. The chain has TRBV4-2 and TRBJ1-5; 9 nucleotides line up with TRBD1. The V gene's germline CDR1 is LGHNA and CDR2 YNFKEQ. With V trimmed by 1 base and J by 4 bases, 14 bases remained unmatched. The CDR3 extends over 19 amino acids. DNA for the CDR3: TGTGCCAGCAGCCAAGCCGGGACAGGGACAAGATATGGAAATCAGCCCCAGCATTTT. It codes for CASSQAGTGTRYGNQPQHF.

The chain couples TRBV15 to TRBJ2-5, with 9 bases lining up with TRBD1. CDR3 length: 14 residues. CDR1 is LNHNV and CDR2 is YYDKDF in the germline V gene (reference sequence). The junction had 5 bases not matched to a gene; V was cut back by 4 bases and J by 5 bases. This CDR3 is CATSTRQGEETQYF. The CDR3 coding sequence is TGTGCCACCAGCACTCGACAGGGGGAGGAGACCCAGTACTTC.

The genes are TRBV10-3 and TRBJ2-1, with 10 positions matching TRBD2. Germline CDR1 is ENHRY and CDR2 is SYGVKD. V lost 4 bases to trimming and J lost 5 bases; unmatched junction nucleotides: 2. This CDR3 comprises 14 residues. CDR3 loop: CAISGTSGHNEQFF. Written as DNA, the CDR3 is TGTGCCATCAGTGGGACTAGCGGTCACAATGAGCAGTTCTTC.

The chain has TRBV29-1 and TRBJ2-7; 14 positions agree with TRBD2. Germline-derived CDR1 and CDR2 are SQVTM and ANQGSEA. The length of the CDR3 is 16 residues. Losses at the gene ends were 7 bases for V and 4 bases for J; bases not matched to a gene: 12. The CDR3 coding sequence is TGCAGCGCCTCTGTGGGACTAGCGGGAGAACGGTACGAGCAGTACTTC. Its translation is CSASVGLAGERYEQYF.

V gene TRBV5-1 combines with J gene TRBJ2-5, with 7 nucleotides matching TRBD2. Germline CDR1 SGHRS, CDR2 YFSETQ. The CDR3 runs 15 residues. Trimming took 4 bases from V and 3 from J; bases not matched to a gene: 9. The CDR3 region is CASSVSGAGEETQYF. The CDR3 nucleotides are TGCGCCAGCAGCGTCTCCGGGGCGGGGGAAGAGACCCAGTACTTC. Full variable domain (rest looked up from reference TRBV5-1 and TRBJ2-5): KAGVTQTPRYLIKTRGQQVTLSCSPISGHRSVSWYQQTPGQGLQFLFEYFSETQRNKGNFPGRFSGRQFSNSRSEMNVSTLELGDSALYLCASSVSGAGEETQYFGPGTRLLVL.

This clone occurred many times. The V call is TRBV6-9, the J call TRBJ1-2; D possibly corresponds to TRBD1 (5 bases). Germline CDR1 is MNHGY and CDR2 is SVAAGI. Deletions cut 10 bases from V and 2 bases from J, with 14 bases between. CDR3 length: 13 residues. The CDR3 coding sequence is TGTGCCAAGCAGGGTGGGGCCAACTATGGCTACACCTTC. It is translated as CAKQGGANYGYTF.

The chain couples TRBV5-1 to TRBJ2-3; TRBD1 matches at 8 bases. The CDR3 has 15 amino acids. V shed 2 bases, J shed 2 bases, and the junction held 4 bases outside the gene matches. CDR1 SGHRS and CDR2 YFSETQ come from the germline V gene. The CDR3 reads CASSLQGELTDTQYF. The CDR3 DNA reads TGCGCCAGCAGCTTACAGGGGGAACTCACAGATACGCAGTATTTT.

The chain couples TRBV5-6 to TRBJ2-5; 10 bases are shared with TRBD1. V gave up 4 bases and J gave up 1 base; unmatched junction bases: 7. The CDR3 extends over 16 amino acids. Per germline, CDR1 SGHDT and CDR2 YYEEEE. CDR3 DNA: TGTGCCAGCAGCAAGGACAGGGGGTCCCTCCAAGAGACCCAGTACTTC. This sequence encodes CASSKDRGSLQETQYF.

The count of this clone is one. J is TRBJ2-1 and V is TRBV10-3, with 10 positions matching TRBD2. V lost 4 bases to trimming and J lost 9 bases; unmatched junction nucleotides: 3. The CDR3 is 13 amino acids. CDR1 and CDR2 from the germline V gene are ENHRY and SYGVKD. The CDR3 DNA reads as TGTGCCATCAGTGCTAGCGGGAGCGTTGAGCAGTTCTTC. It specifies CAISASGSVEQFF.